These 3 T cell receptor beta chains share one sample of origin, sequenced in a study of control samples from healthy donors and cancer patients. Data came from immunoSEQ multiplex PCR; TCRdb stores just in-frame clones and leaves some out. The top ten clones hold 1.4% of a sample with 170,000 or so clones, nearly 90% of them seen once. Material: blood. These TCRs come from a woman aged 45-59 years in good health.

This chain joins TRBV4-3 and TRBJ1-6, with TRBD1 as a possible D gene (5 bases). Germline lookup yields CDR1 LGHNA and CDR2 YSLEER. V was cut by 1 base and J by 4 bases, with 8 bases left in between. The length of the CDR3 is 15 residues. CDR3 loop: CASSQGGLYNSPLHF. CDR3 sequence (DNA): TGCGCCAGCAGCCAAGGGGGCCTGTATAATTCACCCCTCCACTTT.

The count of this clone is one. The chain links TRBV18 to TRBJ2-6; D remains unclear. Germline V lookup: CDR1 KGHSH, CDR2 LQKENI. The CDR3 covers 17 residues. Trimming removed 4 bases at V and 0 bases at J, with 13 bases between. The CDR3 sequence is CASSRASGLSGANVLTF. The CDR3 bases are TGTGCCAGCTCACGGGCCAGTGGGCTCTCTGGGGCCAACGTCCTGACTTTC.

The V call is TRBV3-1 (or the pseudogene TRBV3-2), the J call TRBJ2-7; 9 bases fit TRBD1. CDR3 length: 15 residues. Trimming removed 6 bases from V and 3 bases from J; junction bases left unmatched: 9. Germline V gene data show CDR1 as LGHDT and CDR2 as YNNKEL (reference sequence). CDR3 loop: CASRGWDRVGYEQYF. The CDR3, as DNA: TGTGCCAGCAGGGGATGGGACAGGGTAGGCTACGAGCAGTACTTC.